The 22 T cell receptor beta chains below were found in one sample sequenced in a study of cytomegalovirus exposure and HLA in healthy donors. This PCR relied on a set of 60 Vbeta primers and 13 Jbeta primers. Some clones are missing from TCRdb's copy, which holds only in-frame ones; the method was immunoSEQ multiplex PCR. The sample includes some 130,000 clones, approximately 77% of them seen just once. Sequencing was carried out using PBMCs. The receptors originated from a man in his thirties or forties in good health and CMV-seronegative.

The gene calls are TRBV7-9 and TRBJ2-3; D is unclear. The CDR3 consists of 13 residues. With 5 bases removed from V and 2 bases from J, the gap between germline ends came to 8 bases. Germline loops: CDR1 SEHNR, CDR2 FQNEAQ (reference sequence). The CDR3: CASSLSITDTQYF. As DNA, the CDR3 is TGTGCCAGCAGCCTGTCTATCACAGATACGCAGTATTTT.

This clone was observed a handful of times. This chain uses TRBV9 with TRBJ2-1; 15 bases map to TRBD2. J gave up 1 base and V 3 bases, and 5 bases lay outside the gene matches. CDR1 is SGDLS, CDR2 YYNGEE, per germline. The CDR3 consists of 18 residues. The CDR3 DNA reads as TGTGCCAGCAGCGAGGGGACTAGCGGGAGGCAGTCCTACAATGAGCAGTTCTTC. Residues: CASSEGTSGRQSYNEQFF.

Only one count was recorded for this clone. In nucleotides, the CDR3 is TGTGCCAGCAGTCCACCGTCCGGGACTAGCGGGAGTGGAGGCACAGATACGCAGTATTTT. Amino acids: CASSPPSGTSGSGGTDTQYF. The chain uses TRBV7-6 and TRBJ2-3, with 14 bases fitting TRBD2. The CDR3 is 20 residues long. Germline V gene data show CDR1 as SGHVS and CDR2 as FNYEAQ. V lost 6 bases, J lost 1 base, and 15 bases stayed unmatched.

This clone was counted only a few times. The genes are TRBV18 and TRBJ2-1; 8 bases fit TRBD2. CDR1 is KGHSH and CDR2 is LQKENI in the germline V gene. J was trimmed by 0 bases and V by 0 bases; bases with no gene match: 1. This CDR3 has 16 amino acids. CDR3 protein: CASSPPTSDSYNEQFF. CDR3 sequence (DNA): TGTGCCAGCTCACCACCGACTAGCGACTCCTACAATGAGCAGTTCTTC. Full variable domain (outside the CDR3, taken from reference TRBV18 and TRBJ2-1): NAGVMQNPRHLVRRRGQEARLRCSPMKGHSHVYWYRQLPEEGLKFMVYLQKENIIDESGMPKERFSAEFPKEGPSILRIQQVVRGDSAAYFCASSPPTSDSYNEQFFGPGTRLTVL.

The chain combines TRBV28 with TRBJ1-1, with 7 bases identical to TRBD1. This CDR3 is built from 15 residues. Germline CDR1 and CDR2: MDHEN and SYDVKM. V trimming: 6 bases; J trimming: 10 bases; junction bases outside the gene matches: 17. The CDR3 DNA reads TGTGCCAGCAGGCCCCGACAGGGCAGAAGGTCGCGAGCTTTCTTT. It yields the protein CASRPRQGRRSRAFF.

This chain uses TRBV25-1 with TRBJ1-1; possibly TRBD1 for D (6 bases). Trimming cost V 4 bases and J 3 bases, with 12 bases left between them. Germline V gives CDR1 MGHDK, CDR2 SYGVNS. This CDR3 region has 14 residues. This chain's CDR3 is CASSASGGHTEAFF. DNA of the CDR3: TGTGCCAGCAGTGCTTCCGGGGGGCACACTGAAGCTTTCTTT.

Only one count was recorded for this clone. J is TRBJ2-5 and V is TRBV2; weak D call: TRBD2 (5 bases). The germline CDR1 and CDR2 sequences are SNHLY and FYNNEI. This CDR3 contains 19 residues. V shed 3 bases and J shed 0 bases, with 23 bases lying between them. Written as DNA, the CDR3 is TGTGCCAGCAGTGATCGGTTACTAGATACGCAGGCGTACCAAGAGACCCAGTACTTC. Protein: CASSDRLLDTQAYQETQYF.

The chain couples TRBV19 to TRBJ2-7; 9 nucleotides agree with TRBD1. The CDR3 has 14 amino acids. CDR1 is LNHDA, CDR2 SQIVND, per germline (reference sequence). V dropped 3 bases and J dropped 3; count of bases not matched to a gene: 3. CDR3 nucleotides: TGTGCCAGTAGTATTGGGACAGGGCGCTACGAGCAGTACTTC. It is translated as CASSIGTGRYEQYF.

The chain joins TRBV4-2 to TRBJ2-3, with D maybe TRBD2 (6 bases). Trimming removed 0 bases at V and 0 bases at J, with 13 bases between. CDR3 length: 17 residues. Per the germline V gene, CDR1 is LGHNA and CDR2 is YNFKEQ. This CDR3 reads CASSQEVVAASTDTQYF. CDR3 in DNA: TGTGCCAGCAGCCAAGAGGTGGTAGCGGCGAGCACAGATACGCAGTATTTT.

The rearrangement uses TRBV21-1 and TRBJ2-6; the D call in the table, TRBD1, was not verified against the DNA. TRBV21-1 is reported as a pseudogene. CDR3 length equals 17 residues. CDR3 bases: TGTGCCAGCAGCAAAGTTCAACACGACTCTGGGGCCAACGTCCTGACTTTC. Amino acids: CASSKVQHDSGANVLTF.

The rearrangement joins TRBV5-6 to TRBJ2-7; D is undetermined. In germline, CDR1 is SGHDT, CDR2 YYEEEE. CDR3 length: 12 residues. With 4 bases removed from V and 9 bases from J, the gap between germline ends came to 14 bases. In DNA form, the CDR3 reads TGTGCCAGCAGCCCGGGTCCTCGGAGGCAGTACTTC. Translating it yields CASSPGPRRQYF.

The chain recombines TRBV19 with TRBJ1-4, with D tentatively TRBD1 (6 bases). The CDR3 consists of 15 residues. The germline gives CDR1 LNHDA, CDR2 SQIVND (reference sequence). V was clipped by 8 bases and J by 2 bases, with 15 bases between them. The DNA for the CDR3 is TGTGCCAGTGCGGGGGGGGGCGAGACTAATGAAAAACTGTTTTTT. Residues: CASAGGGETNEKLFF. Combining the CDR3 with reference TRBV19 and TRBJ1-4 gives the whole variable domain DGGITQSPKYLFRKEGQNVTLSCEQNLNHDAMYWYRQDPGQGLRLIYYSQIVNDFQKGDIAEGYSVSREKKESFPLTVTSAQKNPTAFYLCASAGGGETNEKLFFGSGTQLSVL.

The chain is built from TRBV11-1 and TRBJ2-7, with a tentative D call TRBD1 (6 bases). This CDR3 spans 15 amino acids. The germline V and J ends were trimmed by 5 bases and 2 bases, with 16 bases remaining between them. Germline V CDR1 and CDR2: SGHAT, FQDESV (reference sequence). The CDR3 spells CASSILAGVAYEQYF. The CDR3 DNA reads as TGTGCCAGCAGCATCTTGGCAGGGGTCGCCTACGAGCAGTACTTC.

V gene TRBV7-2 combines with J gene TRBJ2-7, with a weak D call TRBD2 (5 bases). The germline V gene has CDR1 SGHTA and CDR2 FQGNSA. V lost 5 bases, J lost 0 bases, and 11 bases lay in between. The CDR3 consists of 14 residues. CDR3 in amino acids: CASSRPGYSYEQYF. As DNA, the CDR3 is TGTGCCAGCAGCCGTCCGGGGTACTCCTACGAGCAGTACTTC. The full variable domain, with the rest looked up from reference TRBV7-2 and TRBJ2-7, is GAGVSQSPSNKVTEKGKDVELRCDPISGHTALYWYRQSLGQGLEFLIYFQGNSAPDKSGLPSDRFSAERTGGSVSTLTIQRTQQEDSAVYLCASSRPGYSYEQYFGPGTRLTVT.

The chain links TRBV19 to TRBJ2-7; D possibly corresponds to TRBD2 (6 bases). This CDR3 comprises 16 residues. CDR1 LNHDA and CDR2 SQIVND come from the germline V gene (reference sequence). Trimming took 7 bases from V and 3 from J, leaving 22 bases between them. The CDR3: CASTTTYGRGFYEQYF. For the CDR3, the DNA is TGTGCCAGTACGACAACCTACGGCCGGGGGTTCTACGAGCAGTACTTC. The full variable domain, its missing parts supplied by reference TRBV19 and TRBJ2-7, is DGGITQSPKYLFRKEGQNVTLSCEQNLNHDAMYWYRQDPGQGLRLIYYSQIVNDFQKGDIAEGYSVSREKKESFPLTVTSAQKNPTAFYLCASTTTYGRGFYEQYFGPGTRLTVT.

This clone was observed a few times. The chain joins TRBV27 to TRBJ2-7; 7 nucleotides align to TRBD1. From germline, CDR1 is MNHEY and CDR2 SMNVEV (reference sequence). The CDR3 runs to 15 residues. The junction had 8 bases not matched to a gene; V was cut back by 1 base and J by 5 bases. The chain's CDR3 is CASSLWAGGGHEQYF. The CDR3 DNA follows: TGTGCCAGCAGTTTATGGGCAGGGGGTGGTCACGAGCAGTACTTC.

This chain joins TRBV7-9 and TRBJ2-1; TRBD2 aligns across 11 bases. CDR3 length: 17 residues. Germline trimming cut 11 bases from V and 8 bases from J; bases unmatched to any gene: 20. The germline gives CDR1 SEHNR, CDR2 FQNEAQ (reference sequence). The CDR3 DNA follows: TGTGCCGTAACGGGACTAGCGGTTCCTTATGCCGCCGATGAGCAGTTCTTC. This codes for CAVTGLAVPYAADEQFF.

The chain has TRBV10-1 and TRBJ2-3, with 13 bases fitting TRBD2. The J segment lost 4 bases and the V segment lost 5 bases, leaving 6 bases of the junction unmatched. This CDR3 has 16 residues. Germline CDR1 and CDR2: WNHNN and SYGVQD (reference sequence). The CDR3 DNA is TGCGCCAGCAGTCATCAACTAGCGGGAGGGCCAGATACGCAGTATTTT. This encodes CASSHQLAGGPDTQYF.

V usage is TRBV7-2 and J usage is TRBJ2-7; 16 bases match TRBD2. Germline V lookup: CDR1 SGHTA, CDR2 FQGNSA. Trimming removed 5 bases from V and 5 bases from J; junction bases left unmatched: 9. The CDR3 runs to 17 residues. The CDR3 DNA reads TGTGCCAGCAGCCTAGGAGGGACTAGCGGGAGGGTCCACGAGCAGTACTTC. Translation gives CASSLGGTSGRVHEQYF.

This clone showed up just a few times. The V gene is TRBV6-5, the J gene TRBJ1-4; 7 bases fit TRBD1. CDR3 length: 15 amino acids. J was trimmed by 7 bases and V by 5 bases; bases with no gene match: 10. Germline CDR1 MNHEY, CDR2 SVGAGI. The CDR3 region has the DNA TGTGCCAGCAGTCCCCGGACAGGCGTTGGTGAAAAACTGTTTTTT. Translation gives CASSPRTGVGEKLFF.

The chain employs TRBV5-1 and TRBJ2-2; D is unresolved. Germline loops: CDR1 SGHRS, CDR2 YFSETQ. The CDR3 runs to 15 residues. Trimming cost V 0 bases and J 0 bases, with 6 bases left between them. The CDR3 loop reads CASSLDNPNTGELFF. CDR3 bases: TGCGCCAGCAGCTTGGACAATCCGAACACCGGGGAGCTGTTTTTT.

The chain joins TRBV6-5 to TRBJ1-2; D not resolved. This CDR3 has 15 amino acids. CDR1 and CDR2 from the germline V gene are MNHEY and SVGAGI. Trimming pared 0 bases from V and 0 bases from J, leaving 8 bases between. This CDR3 is CASSYSGKANYGYTF. CDR3 in DNA: TGTGCCAGCAGTTACTCGGGCAAAGCTAACTATGGCTACACCTTC.